This entry lists 32 T cell receptor beta chains sequenced from one sample in a study of blood T cell repertoires in COVID-19 (dated by TCRdb to the early 2020s). The library was prepared using the immunoSEQ multiplex PCR assay. TCRdb carries this immuneACCESS record with in-frame sequences only. Its versions omit some clonotypes, under half of them owing to an unresolved V gene in the studies checked, with the rest unexplained. The sample has about 140,000 clones on record, more than 75% of them singletons. The biggest ten clones account for about 12% of the sample. Source material: peripheral blood. The receptors originated from an elderly man with acute or convalescent COVID-19.

The rearrangement uses TRBV9 and TRBJ1-6; possible D gene TRBD1, 6 bases. Trimming stripped 0 bases from V and 10 bases from J, with 14 bases between. Germline V gene sequence: CDR1 SGDLS, CDR2 YYNGEE. The CDR3 is 15 residues long. The CDR3 DNA reads TGTGCCAGCAGCGTAGCTGAAGGGGGTGGGTCACCCCTCCACTTT. Translation: CASSVAEGGGSPLHF.

V is TRBV6-2 or TRBV6-3 and J is TRBJ2-1; TRBD1 agrees at 9 bases. Germline V gene data show CDR1 as MNHEY and CDR2 as SVGEGT. After removal of 3 bases from V and 6 bases from J, the junction contained 12 bases not matched to a gene. The CDR3 runs 17 residues. CDR3 nucleotide sequence: TGTGCCAGCAGTTATCCAACGGGGACAGGGATGGGCAATGAGCAGTTCTTC. Translated: CASSYPTGTGMGNEQFF.

This rearrangement joins TRBV3-1 (or the pseudogene TRBV3-2) to TRBJ1-4; a possible D gene is TRBD1 (6 bases). V gave up 4 bases and J gave up 3 bases, with 18 bases separating them. This CDR3 has 17 amino acids. The germline V gene encodes CDR1 LGHDT and CDR2 YNNKEL (reference sequence). CDR3 nucleotide sequence: TGTGCCAGCAGCCTCCGGGGGGGGCGCGGGTCTAATGAAAAACTGTTTTTT. Protein product: CASSLRGGRGSNEKLFF.

The rearrangement links TRBV25-1 to TRBJ1-2; 7 nucleotides align to TRBD1. CDR3 size: 13 residues. The V gene's germline CDR1 is MGHDK and CDR2 SYGVNS. V trimming: 6 bases; J trimming: 2 bases; junction bases outside the gene matches: 3. CDR3: CASRGQENYGYTF. For the CDR3, the DNA is TGTGCCAGCAGAGGACAGGAAAACTATGGCTACACCTTC.

The chain joins TRBV28 to TRBJ1-1, with D possibly matching TRBD1 (5 bases). Between the trimmed V and J ends, which lost 5 bases and 5 bases, there was a span of 12 bases. CDR3 length: 13 residues. Germline CDR1 is MDHEN and CDR2 is SYDVKM. The CDR3 sequence is CASSPGRATEAFF. Here the CDR3 DNA reads TGTGCCAGCAGTCCAGGGAGGGCAACTGAAGCTTTCTTT. The whole variable domain, remainder taken from reference TRBV28 and TRBJ1-1, is DVKVTQSSRYLVKRTGEKVFLECVQDMDHENMFWYRQDPGLGLRLIYFSYDVKMKEKGDIPEGYSVSREKKERFSLILESASTNQTSMYLCASSPGRATEAFFGQGTRLTVV.

The chain couples TRBV7-3 to TRBJ2-3; no reliable D call. CDR1 is SGHTA and CDR2 is FQGTGA in the germline V gene. V was cut by 3 bases and J by 5 bases, with 9 bases left in between. The CDR3 has 13 residues. CDR3: CASSFHREDTQYF. CDR3 coding DNA: TGTGCCAGCAGCTTCCACAGAGAAGATACGCAGTATTTT.

The J gene is TRBJ2-5, the V gene TRBV9, with TRBD2 identical over 11 bases. J gave up 5 bases and V 0 bases, and 9 bases lay outside the gene matches. The CDR3 covers 17 residues. Germline loops: CDR1 SGDLS, CDR2 YYNGEE. The CDR3 loop is CASSVAGSGGGLETQYF. The CDR3 DNA sequence: TGTGCCAGCAGCGTAGCGGGTAGCGGGGGGGGTTTGGAGACCCAGTACTTC.

CDR3 protein: CASSYSTGAQHF. DNA for the CDR3: TGTGCCAGCAGTTACTCGACAGGGGCCCAGCATTTT. The V and J genes are TRBV6-2 or TRBV6-3 and TRBJ1-5, with 8 bases fitting TRBD1. Trimming removed 0 bases from V and 11 bases from J; junction bases left unmatched: 0. The CDR3 extends over 12 amino acids. CDR1 is MNHEY and CDR2 is SVGEGT in the germline V gene.

The rearrangement joins TRBV7-2 to TRBJ2-4, with TRBD1 identical over 10 bases. Germline V gene sequence: CDR1 SGHTA, CDR2 FQGNSA. The CDR3 sequence is 17 residues long. Trimming removed 0 bases from V and 8 bases from J; junction bases left unmatched: 10. The CDR3, as DNA: TGTGCCAGCAGCTTAGCAGGGGGGACAGGGGCGCAAGACATTCAGTACTTC. Protein sequence: CASSLAGGTGAQDIQYF.

The gene calls are TRBV18 and TRBJ2-1, with 13 nucleotides matching TRBD2. The V segment lost 3 bases and the J segment 5 bases; nucleotides outside the gene matches: 4. The germline V gene has CDR1 KGHSH and CDR2 LQKENI. This CDR3 contains 16 residues. In DNA form, the CDR3 reads TGTGCCAGCTCACCGGGACTAGCGGGGAACCACAATGAGCAGTTCTTC. This gives the protein CASSPGLAGNHNEQFF.

CDR3 sequence (DNA): TGTGCCAGCGGCCTGAACTATGGCTACACCTTC. Translating gives CASGLNYGYTF. V and J are TRBV5-6 and TRBJ1-2; no firm D call. V shed 7 bases and J shed 2 bases, with 6 bases lying between them. The CDR3 sequence is 11 residues long. Per the germline V gene, CDR1 is SGHDT and CDR2 is YYEEEE. Variable domain in full (rest from reference TRBV5-6 and TRBJ1-2): DAGVTQSPTHLIKTRGQQVTLRCSPKSGHDTVSWYQQALGQGPQFIFQYYEEEERQRGNFPDRFSGHQFPNYSSELNVNALLLGDSALYLCASGLNYGYTFGSGTRLTVV.

The chain links TRBV6-5 to TRBJ1-6; a possible D gene is TRBD1 (6 bases). Per the germline V gene, CDR1 is MNHEY and CDR2 is SVGAGI. The CDR3 has 14 amino acids. V was clipped by 6 bases and J by 9 bases, with 15 bases between them. The CDR3 spells CASRLQGRGSPLHF. As DNA, the CDR3 is TGTGCCAGCAGACTACAGGGAAGGGGTTCACCCCTCCACTTT.

The chain links TRBV5-6 to TRBJ1-2; D is possibly TRBD1 (5 bases). CDR1 SGHDT and CDR2 YYEEEE come from the germline V gene. Trimming pared 0 bases from V and 3 bases from J, leaving 9 bases between. CDR3 length equals 14 residues. The CDR3 loop reads CASSLVRGDYGYTF. CDR3 coding DNA: TGTGCCAGCAGCTTGGTCCGGGGGGACTATGGCTACACCTTC.

This clone occurred once. The V and J genes are TRBV20-1 and TRBJ1-5; D is undetermined. The length of the CDR3 is 12 residues. V gave up 3 bases and J gave up 7 bases, with 10 bases separating them. Germline assignment: CDR1 DFQATT and CDR2 SNEGSKA (reference sequence). In DNA form, the CDR3 reads TGCAGTGCTAGTTATGGAGAGCAGCCCCAGCATTTT. Translation gives CSASYGEQPQHF.

The J gene is TRBJ2-7, the V gene TRBV4-3; the match to TRBD2 covers 10 bases. V lost 1 base, J lost 2 bases, and 8 bases stayed unmatched. Germline V lookup: CDR1 LGHNA, CDR2 YSLEER. The CDR3 is 17 amino acids. Here the CDR3 reads CASSQGSGLAVTYEQYF. The CDR3 DNA reads as TGCGCCAGCAGCCAAGGTTCAGGACTAGCGGTAACCTACGAGCAGTACTTC.

This sequence joins TRBV7-9 and TRBJ1-1; 8 positions agree with TRBD1. Germline-derived CDR1 and CDR2 are SEHNR and FQNEAQ (reference sequence). V lost 6 bases to trimming and J lost 6 bases; unmatched junction nucleotides: 15. This CDR3 spans 16 amino acids. CDR3 in amino acids: CASSPDRESRSAEAFF. The CDR3 bases are TGTGCCAGCAGTCCGGACAGGGAGAGTCGGAGCGCTGAAGCTTTCTTT.

There are a few counts of this clone. This chain links TRBV5-4 with TRBJ1-3; D is perhaps TRBD1 (6 bases). V dropped 4 bases and J dropped 3 bases, with 14 bases sitting between them. Germline loops: CDR1 SGHNT, CDR2 YYREEE (reference sequence). The CDR3 runs 15 residues. The CDR3 sequence is CASSTGQGDGNTIYF. The CDR3 bases are TGTGCCAGCAGCACGGGACAAGGGGATGGAAACACCATATATTTT.

The chain employs TRBV12-3 or TRBV12-4 and TRBJ2-7; D is possibly TRBD1 (6 bases). V gave up 6 bases and J gave up 3 bases, with 12 bases separating them. The CDR3 totals 13 residues. The CDR3 DNA sequence: TGTGCCAGCAGCCTCGGACAGTACTACGAGCAGTACTTC. This gives the protein CASSLGQYYEQYF.

This sequence joins TRBV6-1 and TRBJ1-6; D remains unclear. The germline CDR1 and CDR2 sequences are MNHNS and SASEGT. V lost 2 bases and J 7 bases, leaving 6 bases between the germline ends. The CDR3 length is 13 residues. In DNA, the CDR3 is TGTGCCAGCAGTGAAACAGTGAATTCACCCCTCCACTTT. It translates to CASSETVNSPLHF.

CDR3 sequence: CASSPIRVTGRSYEQYF. The CDR3 nucleotides are TGTGCCAGCAGCCCTATAAGGGTGACAGGGAGATCCTACGAGCAGTACTTC. This chain uses TRBV28 with TRBJ2-7; 7 bases are a match to TRBD1. Unmatched junction bases numbered 15, after V lost 6 bases and J lost 1 base. This CDR3 has 17 residues. The germline V gene has CDR1 MDHEN and CDR2 SYDVKM. The full variable domain, completed using reference TRBV28 and TRBJ2-7, is DVKVTQSSRYLVKRTGEKVFLECVQDMDHENMFWYRQDPGLGLRLIYFSYDVKMKEKGDIPEGYSVSREKKERFSLILESASTNQTSMYLCASSPIRVTGRSYEQYFGPGTRLTVT.

The chain has TRBV7-2 and TRBJ2-2; the match to TRBD1 covers 9 bases. This CDR3 is built from 14 residues. Germline CDR1 reads SGHTA; CDR2 reads FQGNSA. V shed 4 bases, J shed 6 bases, and the junction held 3 bases outside the gene matches. This CDR3 reads CASSYHRGPGELFF. The DNA of the CDR3 is TGTGCCAGCAGCTACCACAGGGGGCCCGGGGAGCTGTTTTTT.

This clone turned up a few times. This chain joins TRBV28 and TRBJ1-4; 8 bases match TRBD1. V lost 5 bases and J lost 2; bases outside the gene matches: 13. Germline CDR1 MDHEN, CDR2 SYDVKM. This CDR3 comprises 18 residues. CDR3 sequence (DNA): TGTGCCAGCAGTGCAGAAGCAGGGGGCAGAGGTACTAATGAAAAACTGTTTTTT. Translating it yields CASSAEAGGRGTNEKLFF.

At least ten counts were recorded for this clone. The chain is built from TRBV4-3 and TRBJ2-7; D is perhaps TRBD1 (5 bases). The CDR3 consists of 14 residues. Germline CDR1 reads LGHNA; CDR2 reads YSLEER. V was trimmed by 1 base and J by 2 bases, leaving 9 bases between them. The CDR3 here is CASSQGHRTYEQYF. The CDR3, as DNA: TGCGCCAGCAGCCAAGGTCACAGGACCTACGAGCAGTACTTC.

Comment on this clone: Different DNA sequences within this sample yield the same CDR3. J is TRBJ1-6 and V is TRBV18, with 9 bases matching TRBD1. The CDR3 is 14 amino acids. Germline CDR1 reads KGHSH; CDR2 reads LQKENI. The trim removed 2 bases at V and 10 bases at J, leaving 3 bases unmatched. DNA of the CDR3: TGTGCCAGCTCACCAGAACAGGGGGCCTCACCCCTCCACTTT. Translation gives CASSPEQGASPLHF.

The table lists this clone with a few counts. The chain recombines TRBV30 with TRBJ1-4, with TRBD1 as a possible D gene (5 bases). CDR3 length: 13 amino acids. V lost 7 bases and J 7 bases, leaving 16 bases between the germline ends. Germline V lookup: CDR1 GTSNPN, CDR2 SVGIG (reference sequence). The CDR3 bases are TGTGCCTCCGCGCGGGGCTTTCGTGAAAAACTGTTTTTT. This encodes CASARGFREKLFF.

A few counts support this clone. CDR3 coding DNA: TGTGCCACCAGAAGCGGGGCCTCCTACGAGCAGTACTTC. Protein: CATRSGASYEQYF. V usage is TRBV19 and J usage is TRBJ2-7; 7 positions agree with TRBD2. Germline loops: CDR1 LNHDA, CDR2 SQIVND (reference sequence). The junction had 6 bases not matched to a gene; V was cut back by 10 bases and J by 0 bases. This CDR3 region has 13 residues.

This chain joins TRBV11-1 and TRBJ1-2, with 8 nucleotides matching TRBD1. The V segment lost 5 bases and the J segment 8 bases; nucleotides outside the gene matches: 10. CDR3 length: 14 residues. Germline CDR1 SGHAT, CDR2 FQDESV (reference sequence). CDR3 in amino acids: CASSVWETGDGYTF. In nucleotides, the CDR3 is TGTGCCAGCAGCGTATGGGAGACAGGGGACGGCTACACCTTC.

The chain has TRBV25-1 and TRBJ1-6, with D uncertain. The germline gives CDR1 MGHDK, CDR2 SYGVNS. The CDR3 extends over 13 amino acids. Deletions cut 5 bases from V and 4 bases from J, with 6 bases between. The CDR3 sequence: CASSQLYNSPLHF. For the CDR3, the DNA is TGTGCCAGCAGTCAACTTTATAATTCACCCCTCCACTTT.

The rearrangement uses TRBV18 and TRBJ1-5, with 8 bases matching TRBD1. Germline V gene sequence: CDR1 KGHSH, CDR2 LQKENI. This CDR3 comprises 14 residues. J gave up 4 bases and V 4 bases, and 3 bases lay outside the gene matches. CDR3 loop: CASSLGQGNQPQHF. CDR3 bases: TGTGCCAGCTCACTTGGACAGGGAAATCAGCCCCAGCATTTT.

In its sample, this clone was seen a few times. The chain recombines TRBV4-2 with TRBJ1-1; D is undetermined. Germline lookup yields CDR1 LGHNA and CDR2 YNFKEQ. Trimming shortened V by 0 bases and J by 10 bases, and 12 bases separated the two germline ends. This CDR3 is 13 amino acids long. This chain's CDR3 is CASSQDRPPGAFF. The DNA for the CDR3 is TGTGCCAGCAGCCAAGATCGGCCCCCAGGAGCTTTCTTT.

V and J are TRBV2 and TRBJ2-3, with a tentative D call TRBD1 (5 bases). The CDR3 totals 13 residues. Trimming shortened V by 8 bases and J by 6 bases, and 15 bases separated the two germline ends. The germline gives CDR1 SNHLY, CDR2 FYNNEI. The CDR3 protein is CASLSGAADTQYF. The CDR3 DNA is TGTGCCAGCCTCTCTGGGGCGGCGGATACGCAGTATTTT. Full variable domain (rest looked up from reference TRBV2 and TRBJ2-3): EPEVTQTPSHQVTQMGQEVILRCVPISNHLYFYWYRQILGQKVEFLVSFYNNEISEKSEIFDDQFSVERPDGSNFTLKIRSTKLEDSAMYFCASLSGAADTQYFGPGTRLTVL.

This clone is a singleton in its sample. The chain combines TRBV11-3 with TRBJ2-4, with 11 bases fitting TRBD2. The germline V gene encodes CDR1 SGHNT and CDR2 YENEEA. The V and J ends lost 5 bases and 7 bases, in that order; junction bases with no gene match: 7. The CDR3 has 15 amino acids. DNA for the CDR3: TGTGCCAGCAGCGGGACTAGCGGCATGGGGAACATTCAGTACTTC. Its protein product is CASSGTSGMGNIQYF.